Below are 18 T cell receptor beta chains sequenced from a single sample in a study of CD8+ T cells in alopecia areata. cDNA reverse transcribed from extracted RNA served as the sequencing template. Using immunoSEQ multiplex PCR, the repertoire was profiled, and TCRdb retains in-frame clones only, with some absent. This table has nearly 110,000 clones, over 80% appearing once. Documented treatment: oral pan-JAK inhibitor, 5-10 mg twice daily. Sequenced here: CD8+ T cells sorted from blood, sampled at week 24, from a patient treated with tofacitinib. Receptors were obtained from a human donor with alopecia areata.

This chain joins TRBV6-5 and TRBJ1-1, with 10 bases that match TRBD1. Germline V gene sequence: CDR1 MNHEY, CDR2 SVGAGI. V shed 6 bases and J 1 base; nucleotides not matched to a gene: 5. This CDR3 is 15 amino acids long. CDR3 DNA: TGTGCCAGCAGCTTCCGGGACAGGGGGAACACTGAAGCTTTCTTT. Translated: CASSFRDRGNTEAFF.

V usage is TRBV30 and J usage is TRBJ2-1; D may be TRBD2 (6 bases). The CDR3 is 14 amino acids. Trimming took off 2 bases at V and 0 bases at J, with 8 bases between the two ends. Germline assignment: CDR1 GTSNPN and CDR2 SVGIG (reference sequence). The CDR3 loop is CAWSRGISYNEQFF. The DNA for the CDR3 is TGTGCCTGGAGTCGGGGGATCTCCTACAATGAGCAGTTCTTC.

This clone showed up just once. V gene TRBV7-6 combines with J gene TRBJ1-3; TRBD1 matches 7 bases. V lost 5 bases and J lost 2; bases outside the gene matches: 6. CDR3 length: 15 amino acids. Germline values: CDR1 SGHVS, CDR2 FNYEAQ. In DNA form, the CDR3 reads TGTGCCAGCAGCCCCTCAGGGGGGGCTGGAAACACCATATATTTT. It is translated as CASSPSGGAGNTIYF.

The rearrangement joins TRBV29-1 to TRBJ2-5; maybe TRBD1 (5 bases). The CDR3 extends over 13 amino acids. The germline V gene encodes CDR1 SQVTM and CDR2 ANQGSEA. The ends were cut back, 1 base at V and 3 bases at J, with 9 bases in the middle. Written as DNA, the CDR3 is TGCAGCGTTGAAGGACAGATCGAAGAGACCCAGTACTTC. It encodes CSVEGQIEETQYF.

The chain uses TRBV4-3 and TRBJ2-1; D not resolved. With 0 bases removed from V and 0 bases from J, the gap between germline ends came to 6 bases. Germline V gene data show CDR1 as LGHNA and CDR2 as YSLEER. The CDR3 totals 15 residues. The DNA for the CDR3 is TGCGCCAGCAGCCAAGACGGCAGCTCCTACAATGAGCAGTTCTTC. It translates to CASSQDGSSYNEQFF.

V gene TRBV11-2 combines with J gene TRBJ1-1; D uncertain. Per the germline V gene, CDR1 is SGHAT and CDR2 is FQNNGV. CDR3 length equals 13 residues. V was trimmed by 1 base and J by 1 base, leaving 4 bases between them. The CDR3 sequence: CASSLVGNTEAFF. The DNA of the CDR3 is TGTGCCAGCAGCTTAGTCGGGAACACTGAAGCTTTCTTT. Full variable domain (outside the CDR3, taken from reference TRBV11-2 and TRBJ1-1): EAGVAQSPRYKIIEKRQSVAFWCNPISGHATLYWYQQILGQGPKLLIQFQNNGVVDDSQLPKDRFSAERLKGVDSTLKIQPAKLEDSAVYLCASSLVGNTEAFFGQGTRLTVV.

The chain couples TRBV19 to TRBJ2-7, with D possibly TRBD2 on 5 matching bases. The CDR3 runs to 15 residues. With 2 bases removed from V and 2 bases from J, the gap between germline ends came to 13 bases. The V gene's germline CDR1 is LNHDA and CDR2 SQIVND (reference sequence). CDR3 nucleotide sequence: TGTGCCAGTAGTATAAGTACGATCGGGACCTACGAGCAGTACTTC. Its protein product is CASSISTIGTYEQYF.

This rearrangement joins TRBV10-3 to TRBJ2-3; TRBD1 or TRBD2 may be the D gene (5 bases each). Trimming pared 8 bases from V and 4 bases from J, leaving 13 bases between. The CDR3 is 13 residues long. The germline gives CDR1 ENHRY, CDR2 SYGVKD. In DNA, the CDR3 is TGTGCCATCGGAGAGGGGACGGCAGATACGCAGTATTTT. Its translation is CAIGEGTADTQYF.

This clone was seen a few times. The chain is built from TRBV27 and TRBJ1-2; 8 bases map to TRBD1. The germline V gene encodes CDR1 MNHEY and CDR2 SMNVEV (reference sequence). The junction had 8 bases not matched to a gene; V was cut back by 5 bases and J by 0 bases. The length of the CDR3 is 16 residues. The CDR3 is CASSAQGGIANYGYTF. The CDR3 nucleotides are TGTGCCAGCAGTGCACAGGGGGGTATAGCTAACTATGGCTACACCTTC.

The chain carries TRBV27 and TRBJ2-5; D uncertain. Per the germline V gene, CDR1 is MNHEY and CDR2 is SMNVEV (reference sequence). This CDR3 has 12 amino acids. V lost 10 bases and J lost 4, with 13 bases in between. This CDR3 is CAIGRLGETQYF. CDR3 in DNA: TGTGCCATCGGGCGCCTTGGAGAGACCCAGTACTTC.

In DNA, the CDR3 is TGCGCCAGCAGCCCGATATTCGGTTACAATGAGCAGTTCTTC. Amino acids: CASSPIFGYNEQFF. V and J are TRBV4-1 and TRBJ2-1; D uncertain. The germline V and J ends were trimmed by 4 bases and 4 bases, with 11 bases remaining between them. Germline-derived CDR1 and CDR2 are MGHRA and YSYEKL. The CDR3 covers 14 residues.

J is TRBJ2-5 and V is TRBV4-2, with 11 bases fitting TRBD2. There are 16 residues in the CDR3. V dropped 0 bases and J dropped 3; count of bases not matched to a gene: 3. Germline V lookup: CDR1 LGHNA, CDR2 YNFKEQ. The CDR3 here is CASSQELAGGEETQYF. In DNA, the CDR3 is TGTGCCAGCAGCCAAGAGCTAGCGGGGGGCGAAGAGACCCAGTACTTC.

The DNA of the CDR3 is TGTGCCAGCAGCTTGGACAGGGGAATGAACACTGAAGCTTTCTTT. This codes for CASSLDRGMNTEAFF. J is TRBJ1-1 and V is TRBV7-9, with 9 positions matching TRBD1. The CDR3 has 15 amino acids. Germline trimming cut 3 bases from V and 0 bases from J; bases unmatched to any gene: 2. CDR1 and CDR2 from the germline V gene are SEHNR and FQNEAQ (reference sequence).

The sample holds one count of this clone. V and J are TRBV10-1 and TRBJ2-7; weak D call: TRBD1 (6 bases). The CDR3 is made up of 13 amino acids. Germline V gene data show CDR1 as WNHNN and CDR2 as SYGVQD (reference sequence). V was clipped by 4 bases and J by 0 bases, with 7 bases between them. CDR3: CASSGGGSYEQYF. For the CDR3, the DNA is TGCGCCAGCAGTGGAGGGGGCTCCTACGAGCAGTACTTC.

The V and J genes are TRBV19 and TRBJ1-1; the D is unclear. V shed 7 bases and J shed 5 bases, with 14 bases lying between them. This CDR3 is 13 amino acids long. Per germline, CDR1 LNHDA and CDR2 SQIVND (reference sequence). CDR3 in amino acids: CASMASVATEAFF. The CDR3 DNA sequence: TGTGCCAGTATGGCGTCGGTGGCGACTGAAGCTTTCTTT.

The chain combines TRBV11-1 with TRBJ2-1; 13 bases are shared with TRBD2. V lost 9 bases and J lost 2; bases outside the gene matches: 13. Germline assignment: CDR1 SGHAT and CDR2 FQDESV (reference sequence). This CDR3 spans 18 amino acids. CDR3 region: CASGPGLAGPTPYNEQFF. The CDR3 DNA reads TGTGCCAGTGGGCCGGGACTAGCGGGACCCACCCCCTACAATGAGCAGTTCTTC. The full variable domain, with the rest looked up from reference TRBV11-1 and TRBJ2-1, is EAEVAQSPRYKITEKSQAVAFWCDPISGHATLYWYRQILGQGPELLVQFQDESVVDDSQLPKDRFSAERLKGVDSTLKIQPAELGDSAMYLCASGPGLAGPTPYNEQFFGPGTRLTVL.

The chain has TRBV7-9 and TRBJ2-3; either TRBD1 or TRBD2 may supply D (6 bases each). V gave up 1 base and J gave up 6 bases, with 20 bases separating them. Germline V lookup: CDR1 SEHNR, CDR2 FQNEAQ (reference sequence). The CDR3 contains 17 residues. The CDR3 region has the DNA TGTGCCAGCAGCTTAGAGGGCCACGGGTGGAGGGGGGATACGCAGTATTTT. Amino acid sequence: CASSLEGHGWRGDTQYF.

The V and J genes are TRBV2 and TRBJ2-5; possibly TRBD1 for D (7 bases). The CDR3 runs to 16 residues. V lost 3 bases, J lost 3 bases, and 17 bases lay in between. From germline, CDR1 is SNHLY and CDR2 FYNNEI. CDR3 DNA: TGTGCCAGCAGTGAGGAGGGGGCCACTGTCAAAGAGACCCAGTACTTC. Translated, it gives CASSEEGATVKETQYF.